The clone carrying this TCR beta chain was recorded only once. Deletions cut 4 bases from V and 7 bases from J, with 12 bases between. Germline V gene lookup returns CDR1 SGDLS and CDR2 YYNGEE. The CDR3 loop spans 14 amino acids. The data stem from a study of follicular helper T cells after annual influenza vaccination. Clones were read by immunoSEQ multiplex PCR, and TCRdb kept only the in-frame ones, dropping some. This table has 15,000 or so clones, about 81% appearing once. Time point denoted: 2014-2015 season, 7 days after vaccination. Donors were community-dwelling with no influenza vaccine in the prior 6 months.

The clonotype was recovered from an adult who received the influenza vaccine. V usage is TRBV9 and J usage is TRBJ1-6; D is uncertain. This specimen consisted of CXCR5+ CD38- circulating T follicular helper cells from blood, obtained 7 days after influenza vaccination. As to subset: circulating Tfh, non-naive CD4+CXCR5+PD-1+ (ICOS+CD38+ or ICOS-CD38-). The CDR3 DNA follows: TGTGCCAGCAGCCCTCAGGCGTGGAATTCACCCCTCCACTTT. This gives the protein CASSPQAWNSPLHF.